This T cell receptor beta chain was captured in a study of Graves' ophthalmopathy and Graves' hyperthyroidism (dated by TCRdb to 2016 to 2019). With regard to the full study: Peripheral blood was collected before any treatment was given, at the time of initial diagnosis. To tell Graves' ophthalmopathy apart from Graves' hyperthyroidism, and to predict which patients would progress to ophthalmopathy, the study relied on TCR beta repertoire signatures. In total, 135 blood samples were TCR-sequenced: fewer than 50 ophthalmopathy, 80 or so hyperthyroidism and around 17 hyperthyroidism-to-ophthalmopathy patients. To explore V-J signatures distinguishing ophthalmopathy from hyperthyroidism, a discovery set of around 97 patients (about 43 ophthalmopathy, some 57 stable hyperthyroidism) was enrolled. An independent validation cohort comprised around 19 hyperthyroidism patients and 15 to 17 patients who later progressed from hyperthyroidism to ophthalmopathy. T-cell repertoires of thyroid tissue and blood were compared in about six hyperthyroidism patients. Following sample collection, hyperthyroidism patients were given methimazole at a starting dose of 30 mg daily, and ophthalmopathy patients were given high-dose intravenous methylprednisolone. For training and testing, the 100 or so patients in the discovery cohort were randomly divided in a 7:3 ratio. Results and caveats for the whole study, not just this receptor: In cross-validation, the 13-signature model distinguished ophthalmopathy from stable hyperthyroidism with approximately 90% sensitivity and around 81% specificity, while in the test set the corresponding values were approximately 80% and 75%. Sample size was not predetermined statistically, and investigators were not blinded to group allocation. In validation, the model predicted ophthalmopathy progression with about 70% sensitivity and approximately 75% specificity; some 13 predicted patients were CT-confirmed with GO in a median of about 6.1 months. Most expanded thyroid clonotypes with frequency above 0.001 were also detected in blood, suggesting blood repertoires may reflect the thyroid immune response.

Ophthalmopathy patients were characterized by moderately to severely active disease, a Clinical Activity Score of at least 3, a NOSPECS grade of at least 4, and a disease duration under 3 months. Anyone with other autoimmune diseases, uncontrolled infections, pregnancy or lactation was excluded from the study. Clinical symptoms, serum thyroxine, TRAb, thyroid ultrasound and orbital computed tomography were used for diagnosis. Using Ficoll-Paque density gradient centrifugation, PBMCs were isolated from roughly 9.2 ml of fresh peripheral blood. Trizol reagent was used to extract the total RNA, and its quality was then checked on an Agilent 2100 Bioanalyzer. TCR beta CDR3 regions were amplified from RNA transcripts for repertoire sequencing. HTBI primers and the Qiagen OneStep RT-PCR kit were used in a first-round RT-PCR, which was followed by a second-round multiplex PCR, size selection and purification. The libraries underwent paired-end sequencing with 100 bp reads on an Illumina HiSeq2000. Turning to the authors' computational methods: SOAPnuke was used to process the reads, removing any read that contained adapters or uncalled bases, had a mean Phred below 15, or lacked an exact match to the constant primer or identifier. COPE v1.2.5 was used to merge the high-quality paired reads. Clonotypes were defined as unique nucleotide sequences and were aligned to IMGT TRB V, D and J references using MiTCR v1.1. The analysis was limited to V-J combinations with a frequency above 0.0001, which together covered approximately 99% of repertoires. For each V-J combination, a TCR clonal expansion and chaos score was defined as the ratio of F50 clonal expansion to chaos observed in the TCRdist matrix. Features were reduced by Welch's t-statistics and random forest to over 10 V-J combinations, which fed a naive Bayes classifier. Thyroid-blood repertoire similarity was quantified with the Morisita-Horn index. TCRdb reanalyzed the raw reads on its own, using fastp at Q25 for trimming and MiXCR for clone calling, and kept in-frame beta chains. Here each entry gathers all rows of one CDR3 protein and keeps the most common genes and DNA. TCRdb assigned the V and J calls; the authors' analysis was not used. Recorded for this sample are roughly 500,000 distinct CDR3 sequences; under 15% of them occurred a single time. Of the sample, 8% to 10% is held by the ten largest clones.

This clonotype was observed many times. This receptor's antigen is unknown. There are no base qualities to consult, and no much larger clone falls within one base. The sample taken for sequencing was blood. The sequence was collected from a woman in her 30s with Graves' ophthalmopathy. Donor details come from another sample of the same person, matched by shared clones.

The nucleotide sequence is TGTGCCAGCAGGCCCAGCGGGGGAAGTAGGTACGAGCAGTACTTC. This yields the protein CASRPSGGSRYEQYF. Recombination joined TRBV6-1 with TRBJ2-7; 8 bases in between match TRBD2. For CDR1 and CDR2, the germline V gene lists MNHNS and SASEGT. The CDR3 covers 15 residues, taking in both the cysteine and the phenylalanine. Left in the record is the CDR3 DNA by itself, 45 bases read in frame from the first base. Trimming accounts for 6 bases at V and 4 bases at J, while the number of junction bases matched to no gene is 11.